These T cell receptor beta chains were read from a single sample in a study of cytomegalovirus exposure and HLA in healthy donors. Sequencing was performed with immunoSEQ multiplex PCR; in TCRdb, only in-frame clones are kept and a portion is missing. The sample comprises about 140,000 clones, roughly nine tenths of which are singletons, and 2.5% to 3.5% rests with the top ten. Sequenced: PBMCs. The receptors shown here come from a man between 18 and 35 years old in good health and CMV-seronegative. CDR3s include the opening cysteine and the closing phenylalanine or tryptophan. Each record gives: clone size, D gene, V gene, J gene, CDR3 DNA, CDR3 protein. D genes are given only for firm matches. For some rows the clone size is stated as once, few or many, or as a class when expanded; others skip it.

-	TRBD1	TRBV25-1	TRBJ2-7	TGTGCCAGCAGGGGACCGACAGGGTTCTCCTACGAGCAGTACTTC	CASRGPTGFSYEQYF
-	TRBD2	TRBV7-9	TRBJ2-3	TGTGCCAGCAGTTCCCGGACTAGCGGGGGGGCGGATACGCAGTATTTT	CASSSRTSGGADTQYF
-	TRBD1	TRBV19	TRBJ1-2	TGTGCCAGTAGTATCGGGACAGGCTATGGCTACACCTTC	CASSIGTGYGYTF
-	TRBD2	TRBV4-1	TRBJ2-5	TGCGCCAGCAGCCAAGATTCGGGGGGGCCCCAAGAGACCCAGTACTTC	CASSQDSGGPQETQYF
-	TRBD1	TRBV18	TRBJ2-5	TGTGCCAGCTCATCGACAGGGGGCACGGAGACCCAGTACTTC	CASSSTGGTETQYF
-	TRBD1	TRBV18	TRBJ1-5	TGTGCCAGCTCACCTGGGACAGGGGATCAGCCCCAGCATTTT	CASSPGTGDQPQHF
-	-	TRBV6-1	TRBJ2-7	TGTGCCAGCAGTGAATCAGGGGGGTTGAGGTACGAGCAGTACTTC	CASSESGGLRYEQYF
few	TRBD1	TRBV19	TRBJ1-5	TGTGCCGGAGCGAGGACAGGGGATAGCAATCAGCCCCAGCATTTT	CAGARTGDSNQPQHF
-	-	TRBV7-9	TRBJ2-7	TGTGCCAGCAGCCTGATGGCCAGGCAAGTTAAGCAGTACTTC	CASSLMARQVKQYF
many	-	TRBV5-6	TRBJ2-5	TGTGCCAGCAGCTTGGCCGCGGGTTTTGAGACCCAGTACTTC	CASSLAAGFETQYF
-	-	TRBV5-4	TRBJ2-1	TGTGCCAGCAGTATCGGGGGAAGCTCCTACAATGAGCAGTTCTTC	CASSIGGSSYNEQFF
-	-	TRBV7-2	TRBJ1-1	TGTGCCAGCAGGCTTCAGGGGAACACTGAAGCTTTCTTT	CASRLQGNTEAFF
-	TRBD2	TRBV7-6	TRBJ2-1	TGTGCCAGCAGTCCTAGCGGGGGCGACTACAATGAGCAGTTCTTC	CASSPSGGDYNEQFF
few	-	TRBV5-1	TRBJ2-3	TGCGCCAGCAGCCCCCTGCTCCGGGACACCTCCTTAGATACGCAGTATTTT	CASSPLLRDTSLDTQYF
-	TRBD1	TRBV6-1	TRBJ2-1	TGTGCCAGCAGTGGCGGACAGGGGGACCGCGGGGGGAATGAGCAGTTCTTC	CASSGGQGDRGGNEQFF
-	TRBD1	TRBV7-2	TRBJ2-3	TGTGCCAGCAGCTCCGGGACAGGTTGGGGCGGTACGCAGTATTTT	CASSSGTGWGGTQYF
-	-	TRBV28	TRBJ2-6	TGTGCCAGCAGTCCTCCTGGGGCCAACGTCCTGACTTTC	CASSPPGANVLTF
-	-	TRBV29-1	TRBJ1-2	TGCAGCGTTGGAGGTCGCGGACAGAACTATGGCTACACCTTC	CSVGGRGQNYGYTF
-	-	TRBV7-6	TRBJ2-5	TGTGCCAGCAGGAACTCTAGAGCCGAAGAGACCCAGTACTTC	CASRNSRAEETQYF
-	-	TRBV28	TRBJ2-5	TGTGCCAGCAGTTTAGGTAGCGAAACGCGGGAGACCCAGTACTTC	CASSLGSETRETQYF
-	-	TRBV2	TRBJ2-3	TGTGCCAGCTGCAAGGTCATTGGGGGCGTCACAGATACGCAGTATTTT	CASCKVIGGVTDTQYF
-	-	TRBV5-1	TRBJ2-1	TGCGCCAGCAGCTTGGCCAGCGTCGGCTACAATGAGCAGTTCTTC	CASSLASVGYNEQFF
-	-	TRBV7-8	TRBJ1-4	TGTGCCAGCAGCCAGGGGTTCGTAACTAATGAAAAACTGTTTTTT	CASSQGFVTNEKLFF
-	-	TRBV2	TRBJ2-5	TGTGCCAGCAGAAGGGACACTGGCAGGTGGGAGACCCAGTACTTC	CASRRDTGRWETQYF
-	-	TRBV27	TRBJ2-7	TGTGCCAGCAGTTTGTCTGCGGGATCTACCTACGAGCAGTACTTC	CASSLSAGSTYEQYF
-	-	TRBV5-1	TRBJ2-5	TGCGCCAGCAGCCCCACTTGGGGGGAAGGGGCCCAAGAGACCCAGTACTTC	CASSPTWGEGAQETQYF
-	-	TRBV19	TRBJ2-3	TGTGCCAGTACCTGGGACGGGAGATACACAGATACGCAGTATTTT	CASTWDGRYTDTQYF
-	-	TRBV15	TRBJ1-3	TGTGCCACCAGCAGCGACGTCGGACGGAGGATTGGAAACACCATATATTTT	CATSSDVGRRIGNTIYF
-	TRBD2	TRBV5-1	TRBJ2-1	TGCGCCAGCAGCTTGGTAGCGGGGGACTACAATGAGCAGTTCTTC	CASSLVAGDYNEQFF
-	-	TRBV11-2	TRBJ1-2	TGTGCCAGCAGCTTAGGTGGGGCGCGCTCCAACGGCTACACCTTC	CASSLGGARSNGYTF
-	TRBD1	TRBV5-6	TRBJ2-4	TGTGCCAGCAGCTTGGCCCCGGGACAGGGGACCAAAAACATTCAGTACTTC	CASSLAPGQGTKNIQYF
few	-	TRBV6-4	TRBJ2-2	TGTGCCAGCAGTCCAGCGAACACCGGGGAGCTGTTTTTT	CASSPANTGELFF
-	TRBD1	TRBV7-8	TRBJ2-7	TGTGCCAGCAGCTTAGCGGGCGAGGGGGCGATTGAGCAGTACTTC	CASSLAGEGAIEQYF
-	-	TRBV6-1	TRBJ2-4	TGTGCCAGCAGGTACGGGAGCAACAAAAACATTCAGTACTTC	CASRYGSNKNIQYF
-	-	TRBV6-1	TRBJ2-7	TGTGCCAGCAGCGACGGACACCAGTACGAGCAGTACTTC	CASSDGHQYEQYF
-	-	TRBV13	TRBJ2-7	TGTGCCAGCAGTCCAGGGACGGCGGGATCCTCCTACGAGCAGTACTTC	CASSPGTAGSSYEQYF
-	TRBD1	TRBV6-1	TRBJ2-3	TGTGCCAGCAGGCCGGGACAGGGGAACACAGATACGCAGTATTTT	CASRPGQGNTDTQYF
-	TRBD1	TRBV19	TRBJ1-2	TGTGCCAGTAGTGCCCCGCCGCTTACGGGACAGATGGGCTACACCTTC	CASSAPPLTGQMGYTF
-	-	TRBV6-4	TRBJ2-1	TGTGCCGCCCAAGGGGGGGAAGGGAATGAGCAGTTCTTC	CAAQGGEGNEQFF
-	-	TRBV12-5	TRBJ2-5	TGTGCTAGTGGTTCAACCAGGGATGAAGAGACCCAGTACTTC	CASGSTRDEETQYF
-	-	TRBV7-8	TRBJ1-4	TGTGCCAGCAGCCCAAACAGGGACGCTGCAACTAATGAAAAACTGTTTTTT	CASSPNRDAATNEKLFF
-	TRBD1	TRBV2	TRBJ1-5	TGTGCCAGCAATGACGGGACAGGGAGCAATCAGCCCCAGCATTTT	CASNDGTGSNQPQHF
-	TRBD1	TRBV4-1	TRBJ1-5	TGCGCCAGCAGCCAAAACATCCCTGGACAGGGGGCATTTCAGCCCCAGCATTTT	CASSQNIPGQGAFQPQHF